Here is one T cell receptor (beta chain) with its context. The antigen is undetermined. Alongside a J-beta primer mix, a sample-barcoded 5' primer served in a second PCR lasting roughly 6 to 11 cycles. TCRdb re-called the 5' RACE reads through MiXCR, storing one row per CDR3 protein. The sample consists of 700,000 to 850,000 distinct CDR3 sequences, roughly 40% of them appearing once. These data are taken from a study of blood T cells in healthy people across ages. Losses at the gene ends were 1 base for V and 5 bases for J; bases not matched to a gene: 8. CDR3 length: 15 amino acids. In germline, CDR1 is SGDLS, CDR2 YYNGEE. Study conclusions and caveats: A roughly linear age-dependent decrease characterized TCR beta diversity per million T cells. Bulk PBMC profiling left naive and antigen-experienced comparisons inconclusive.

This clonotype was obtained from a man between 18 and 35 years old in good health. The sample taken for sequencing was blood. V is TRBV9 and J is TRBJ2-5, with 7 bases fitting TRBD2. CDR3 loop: CASSVQVREGETQYF. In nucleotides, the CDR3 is TGTGCCAGCAGCGTACAGGTCAGGGAGGGCGAGACCCAGTACTTC.